This T cell receptor beta chain comes out of a study of Tregs in tolerant kidney transplant recipients. The study, taken as a whole, reports: No direct test of biological reproducibility was done here. Validation in larger populations is needed because few patients were studied.

Comments on this clone: Its antigen is unidentified.

V gave up 0 bases and J gave up 5 bases; unmatched junction bases: 9. Germline-derived CDR1 and CDR2 are SGDLS and YYNGEE. CDR3 length: 16 amino acids. Profiling relied on immunoSEQ multiplex PCR, and the TCRdb table lists in-frame clones only, not all of them. This sample has some 90,000 clones, with about 92% found just once. Sequencing input: CD8+ T cells from blood. The chain recombines TRBV9 with TRBJ2-7; the match to TRBD2 covers 9 bases. The sequence came from a human donor in good health. The CDR3 bases are TGTGCCAGCAGCGTAGGGTCGGCGGGAGGGCCCCACGAGCAGTACTTC. As protein: CASSVGSAGGPHEQYF.